Reported below is one T cell receptor (beta chain). The data derive from a study of T cells in Graves' hyperthyroidism and ophthalmopathy. Template material for amplifying TCR beta CDR3 regions consisted of RNA transcripts. An initial round of RT-PCR targeting the TCR CDR3 relied on the HTBI primer set. One entry per CDR3 protein, called by TCRdb with MiXCR from the multiplex PCR reads. This table holds 95,000 to 100,000 distinct CDR3 sequences, 51% found once. The CDR3 sequence is 16 residues long. V lost 0 bases and J lost 2; bases outside the gene matches: 6. CDR1 and CDR2 from the germline V gene are GTSNPN and SVGIG (reference sequence). It was uncontrolled infection, other autoimmune disease, pregnancy or lactation that excluded patients. Over 9 ml of fresh peripheral blood supplied the PBMCs.

V is TRBV30 and J is TRBJ2-3; 9 bases map to TRBD2. The clonotype was recovered from a woman aged 40-49 years with Graves' hyperthyroidism. The sequenced material came from blood. CDR3 sequence: CAWSVQLAGYTDTQYF. The CDR3 DNA reads as TGTGCCTGGAGTGTCCAACTAGCGGGCTACACAGATACGCAGTATTTT.